The 25 T cell receptor beta chains listed next were all sequenced from one sample in a study of regulatory T cells in long-lasting Graves disease. Construction of the TCR beta libraries employed iRepertoire HTBI primers in conjunction with Arm-PCR of CDR3 regions. TCRdb re-called the multiplex PCR reads with MiXCR, one entry per CDR3 protein. Here the sample spans 300,000 to 400,000 distinct CDR3 sequences, over 15% being singletons. The time point was: newly diagnosed GD, antithyroid drugs for less than 3 months. RNA from PBMCs was the source of the TCR library. The data also belong to a second study, concerning T cells in Graves' hyperthyroidism and ophthalmopathy.

Sequencing used peripheral blood mononuclear cells (PBMCs), obtained at new diagnosis, from a patient treated with antithyroid drugs. The source is a man aged 40-49 years with Graves disease.

This clonotype was recorded at least ten times. The chain recombines TRBV7-2 with TRBJ2-2; 14 nucleotides match TRBD2. V lost 5 bases and J lost 0; bases outside the gene matches: 5. The CDR3 runs 18 residues. Germline lookup yields CDR1 SGHTA and CDR2 FQGNSA. The CDR3 coding sequence is TGTGCCAGCAGCCTGGGACTAGCGGGGGCTTCGAACACCGGGGAGCTGTTTTTT. Its translation is CASSLGLAGASNTGELFF.

A word on this clonotype: Likely a read error: the CDR3 ends without its conserved phenylalanine or tryptophan. This rearrangement joins TRBV27 to TRBJ1-1, with 10 positions matching TRBD1. This CDR3 contains 15 residues. Looked up from germline, CDR1 is MNHEY and CDR2 is SMNVEV (reference sequence). This CDR3 is CASSPRTGGNTEAFL. The CDR3 nucleotides read TGTGCCAGCAGTCCCCGGACAGGGGGAAACACTGAGGCTTTCCTT.

The genes are TRBV6-1 and TRBJ1-1, with TRBD1 matching 7 bases. The CDR3 length is 15 residues. Germline CDR1 and CDR2: MNHNS and SASEGT. The junction had 12 bases not matched to a gene; V was cut back by 5 bases and J by 6 bases. CDR3 loop: CASSPLRGGQPEAFF. As DNA, the CDR3 is TGTGCCAGCAGTCCATTACGAGGGGGACAGCCTGAAGCTTTCTTT.

This clonotype was observed at least ten times. One base away lies a much larger clone, so this may be a sequencing read error. The rearrangement joins TRBV7-2 to TRBJ2-1, with 11 bases identical to TRBD2. V was pared by 3 bases and J by 3 bases, with 1 base of the junction left unmatched. The V gene's germline CDR1 is SGHTA and CDR2 FQGNSA. This CDR3 region has 15 residues. The CDR3 is CASSFSGGGYNEQFF. As DNA, the CDR3 is TGTGCCAGCAGCTTTAGCGGGGGGGGCTACAATGAGCAGTTCTTC.

This clonotype was detected only a few times. This chain uses TRBV5-1 with TRBJ2-3; D is undetermined. The germline gives CDR1 SGHRS, CDR2 YFSETQ. V lost 0 bases and J lost 4, with 9 bases in between. The CDR3 consists of 14 residues. In DNA form, the CDR3 reads TGCGCCAGCAGCTTGGGGACCCCCCCAGATACGCAGTATTTT. Its protein is CASSLGTPPDTQYF.

J is TRBJ1-1 and V is TRBV19, with no clear D. The germline V gene has CDR1 LNHDA and CDR2 SQIVND (reference sequence). This CDR3 contains 14 residues. Trimming removed 8 bases at V and 0 bases at J, with 13 bases between. CDR3 nucleotide sequence: TGTGCCAGTCAACCGGGAGGTATGAACACTGAAGCTTTCTTT. It is translated as CASQPGGMNTEAFF.

This clonotype showed up many times. The J gene is TRBJ2-7, the V gene TRBV11-2, with TRBD2 identical over 8 bases. The CDR3 totals 16 residues. J was trimmed by 0 bases and V by 2 bases; bases with no gene match: 6. Germline V lookup: CDR1 SGHAT, CDR2 FQNNGV. As DNA, the CDR3 is TGTGCCAGCAGCTTAAGTGACGCGGGGGGCTCCTACGAGCAGTACTTC. Protein product: CASSLSDAGGSYEQYF.

This clonotype has a handful of counts. J is TRBJ2-7 and V is TRBV10-3; TRBD2 matches at 8 bases. The CDR3 spans 14 residues. Looked up from germline, CDR1 is ENHRY and CDR2 is SYGVKD. V trimming: 6 bases; J trimming: 5 bases; junction bases outside the gene matches: 9. This chain's CDR3 is CAIRGAGGRNEQYF. CDR3 in DNA: TGTGCCATCAGGGGGGCGGGGGGCAGAAACGAGCAGTACTTC.

In this sample, this clonotype turned up many times. The gene calls are TRBV7-9 and TRBJ2-7, with 7 positions matching TRBD1. The V gene's germline CDR1 is SEHNR and CDR2 FQNEAQ (reference sequence). V shed 2 bases, J shed 6 bases, and the junction held 10 bases outside the gene matches. CDR3 size: 15 residues. CDR3 nucleotides: TGTGCCAGCAGCTTATCATTCCAGGGGGTCGCCGAGCAGTACTTC. Its protein is CASSLSFQGVAEQYF.

The table lists this clonotype with many counts. The V call is TRBV12-3 or TRBV12-4, the J call TRBJ2-5, with D possibly being TRBD2 (6 bases). This CDR3 is built from 13 residues. Between the trimmed V and J ends, which lost 7 bases and 1 base, there was a span of 10 bases. CDR3 residues: CASTTTSQETQYF. CDR3 DNA sequence: TGTGCCAGCACCACGACTAGCCAAGAGACCCAGTACTTC.

The V and J genes are TRBV25-1 and TRBJ1-1, with TRBD1 matching 11 bases. Germline-derived CDR1 and CDR2 are MGHDK and SYGVNS. This CDR3 contains 15 residues. Losses at the gene ends were 1 base for V and 3 bases for J; bases not matched to a gene: 1. CDR3 bases: TGTGCCAGCAGTGAATGGGGACAGGGGGACACTGAAGCTTTCTTT. Encoded protein: CASSEWGQGDTEAFF.

About this clonotype: A much larger clone lies one base from this, so it may be a read error. The J gene is TRBJ2-2, the V gene TRBV4-3; possible D gene TRBD1, 6 bases. This CDR3 has 17 amino acids. Germline CDR1 reads LGHNA; CDR2 reads YSLEER. Trimming shortened V by 4 bases and J by 1 base, and 16 bases separated the two germline ends. CDR3 DNA sequence: TGCGCCAGCAGCCGAGAACCGGGACATCGGAACACCGGGGAGCTGTTTTTT. The encoded protein is CASSREPGHRNTGELFF.

J is TRBJ1-5 and V is TRBV4-1; maybe TRBD1 (5 bases). Germline V gene sequence: CDR1 MGHRA, CDR2 YSYEKL. V lost 4 bases and J lost 7, with 14 bases in between. The CDR3 has 14 amino acids. As DNA, the CDR3 is TGCGCCAGCAGCCTAAGACAGTTGCAACAGCCCCAGCATTTT. Amino acid sequence: CASSLRQLQQPQHF.

This clonotype came up many times. The CDR3 reads CASRKGEHSYEQYF. DNA for the CDR3: TGTGCCAGCAGGAAAGGGGAACACTCCTACGAGCAGTACTTC. V is TRBV2 and J is TRBJ2-7, with D possibly TRBD1 on 5 matching bases. The CDR3 has 14 residues. The V gene's germline CDR1 is SNHLY and CDR2 FYNNEI. Trimming took 6 bases from V and 0 from J, leaving 12 bases between them. Full variable domain (rest looked up from reference TRBV2 and TRBJ2-7): EPEVTQTPSHQVTQMGQEVILRCVPISNHLYFYWYRQILGQKVEFLVSFYNNEISEKSEIFDDQFSVERPDGSNFTLKIRSTKLEDSAMYFCASRKGEHSYEQYFGPGTRLTVT.

This clonotype was found a few times. The V gene is TRBV20-1, the J gene TRBJ2-7; D tentatively fits TRBD1 or TRBD2 (6 bases each). With 1 base removed from V and 5 bases from J, the gap between germline ends came to 18 bases. The germline V gene encodes CDR1 DFQATT and CDR2 SNEGSKA (reference sequence). The CDR3 totals 15 residues. The CDR3 bases are TGCAGTGCTAGAGGTCCGACCGAGGGGGGACACGAGCAGTACTTC. Residues: CSARGPTEGGHEQYF.

This clonotype was picked up many times. At one boundary the junction diverges from the germline segment, which might be a read error. The rearrangement joins TRBV6-5 to TRBJ2-7; 10 nucleotides agree with TRBD1. There are 13 residues in the CDR3. The V gene's germline CDR1 is MNHEY and CDR2 SVGAGI. CDR3 loop: CASSYVTGGEVHF. CDR3 in DNA: TGTGCCAGCAGTTACGTGACAGGGGGCGAGGTGCACTTC.

The chain employs TRBV29-1 and TRBJ1-1, with TRBD1 as a possible D gene (5 bases). The CDR3 runs 12 residues. The germline V gene has CDR1 SQVTM and CDR2 ANQGSEA. V was shortened by 4 bases and J by 11 bases, with 17 bases between the two germline ends. The CDR3 sequence is CSVVPPTVYAFF. CDR3 bases: TGCAGCGTTGTCCCTCCGACAGTTTATGCTTTCTTT.

This clonotype has ten or more counts. The chain combines TRBV5-1 with TRBJ2-3; D is perhaps TRBD2 (6 bases). The germline V and J ends were trimmed by 5 bases and 0 bases, with 13 bases remaining between them. CDR3 size: 15 residues. Germline CDR1 is SGHRS and CDR2 is YFSETQ. The CDR3 is CASRTGATSTDTQYF. CDR3 sequence (DNA): TGCGCCAGCAGGACGGGAGCGACTAGCACAGATACGCAGTATTTT.

This clonotype was recorded at least ten times. CDR3: CASSLRFGGLGTEAFF. The CDR3 coding sequence is TGTGCCAGCAGCTTAAGGTTTGGGGGGCTTGGCACTGAAGCTTTCTTT. The chain is built from TRBV11-1 and TRBJ1-1; D is possibly TRBD1 (6 bases). Germline-derived CDR1 and CDR2 are SGHAT and FQDESV (reference sequence). V lost 2 bases to trimming and J lost 4 bases, with 17 bases between them. This CDR3 region has 16 residues.

This clonotype was observed a few times. The rearrangement links TRBV4-1 to TRBJ2-3; D is perhaps TRBD2 (6 bases). The DNA matches TRBJ2-5 better at its end, which makes the J call doubtful. The germline gives CDR1 MGHRA, CDR2 YSYEKL. The CDR3 consists of 14 residues. In DNA form, the CDR3 reads TGCGCCAGCAGCCAAGCGGAGGGGAGAGAGACCCAGTACTTC. Protein sequence: CASSQAEGRETQYF.

This clonotype has a count of ten or more. The V and J genes are TRBV12-3 or TRBV12-4 and TRBJ1-2; 7 bases are a match to TRBD1. The CDR3 has 13 amino acids. V was clipped by 6 bases and J by 4 bases; unmatched bases: 5. The CDR3 DNA reads TGTGCCAGCAGCCGACAGGGACTCTATGGCTACACCTTC. Amino acids: CASSRQGLYGYTF.

This clonotype was found many times. The chain is built from TRBV3-1 and TRBJ1-1, with 10 bases matching TRBD1. CDR1 and CDR2 (germline): LGHDT, YNNKEL (reference sequence). J lost 6 bases, V lost 0 bases, and 1 base had no gene match. The CDR3 covers 14 residues. CDR3: CASSQDGQGAEAFF. CDR3 DNA: TGTGCCAGCAGCCAAGACGGACAGGGGGCTGAAGCTTTCTTT.

There are many counts of this clonotype. The chain has TRBV5-8 and TRBJ2-5; TRBD2 might be the D (6 bases). Germline CDR1 is SGHTS and CDR2 is YDEGEE. V was trimmed by 1 base and J by 4 bases, leaving 20 bases between them. The CDR3 runs 17 residues. The CDR3 spells CASSLLVLATQGETQYF. For the CDR3, the DNA is TGTGCCAGCAGCTTGCTTGTTCTAGCGACCCAGGGAGAGACCCAGTACTTC.

The CDR3 bases are TGTGCCAGCAGTTATATGACGGACTATGGCTACACCTTC. Residues: CASSYMTDYGYTF. This sequence joins TRBV12-3 or TRBV12-4 and TRBJ1-2, with unresolved D. The CDR3 length is 13 residues. V gave up 4 bases and J gave up 3 bases, with 9 bases separating them.

This clonotype has only a few counts. The chain links TRBV5-1 to TRBJ2-3; 11 bases line up with TRBD1. V lost 0 bases to trimming and J lost 5 bases; unmatched junction nucleotides: 5. This CDR3 has 16 residues. In germline, CDR1 is SGHRS, CDR2 YFSETQ. CDR3 DNA sequence: TGCGCCAGCAGCTTGGCGGGACAGGGGGTGGTAGATACGCAGTATTTT. It yields the protein CASSLAGQGVVDTQYF.